One sample yielded the 21 T cell receptor beta chains listed below, sequenced in a study of T cells after yellow fever vaccination. TCRdb reanalysed the 5' RACE reads using MiXCR and keeps one entry per CDR3 protein. The table records 550,000 to 750,000 distinct CDR3 sequences, about 13% of them present only once. This material consisted of PBMCs, taken on the day of the yellow fever booster vaccination. The receptors were gathered from a man younger than 45 who received the YFV17D yellow fever vaccine.

The V call is TRBV24-1, the J call TRBJ2-7, with 8 positions matching TRBD1. The CDR3 runs to 17 residues. The V gene end was trimmed by 5 bases and the J gene end by 6 bases; junction bases not matched to a gene: 17. The germline gives CDR1 KGHDR, CDR2 SFDVKD. In DNA form, the CDR3 reads TGTGCCACCAGTGGCCCCCCTCCGAGGACAGGGCCGTGCGAGCAGTACTTC. This gives the protein CATSGPPPRTGPCEQYF.

This chain joins TRBV4-3 and TRBJ2-4; D might be TRBD1 (6 bases). The germline V gene has CDR1 LGHNA and CDR2 YSLEER. This CDR3 region has 17 residues. V was clipped by 2 bases and J by 0 bases, with 14 bases between them. In nucleotides, the CDR3 is TGCGCCAGCAGCCAACAAGGACAGATATTAGCCAAAAACATTCAGTACTTC. Translated, it gives CASSQQGQILAKNIQYF.

This clonotype has more than one count but fewer than ten. The V call is TRBV2, the J call TRBJ2-7, with 9 bases aligning to TRBD1. Unmatched junction bases numbered 9, after V lost 8 bases and J lost 4 bases. The CDR3 sequence is 14 residues long. The germline V gene has CDR1 SNHLY and CDR2 FYNNEI. CDR3: CASQSGTGSYEQYF. The CDR3 DNA sequence: TGTGCCAGCCAGTCCGGGACAGGGTCTTACGAGCAGTACTTC.

The chain couples TRBV7-9 to TRBJ2-7, with D unresolved. This CDR3 is 16 amino acids long. CDR1 SEHNR and CDR2 FQNEAQ come from the germline V gene (reference sequence). V shed 5 bases and J shed 4 bases, with 21 bases lying between them. CDR3 amino acids: CASSQTPGDLVYEQYF. Here the CDR3 DNA reads TGTGCCAGCAGCCAAACACCCGGAGACCTTGTGTACGAGCAGTACTTC.

This clonotype came up many times. This chain connects TRBV3-1 to TRBJ2-7, with unresolved D. V was pared by 3 bases and J by 3 bases, with 12 bases between. Germline V gene sequence: CDR1 LGHDT, CDR2 YNNKEL (reference sequence). The CDR3 contains 14 residues. The CDR3 loop reads CASSHTGPNYEQYF. The CDR3 bases are TGTGCCAGCAGCCACACGGGCCCGAACTACGAGCAGTACTTC.

This sequence joins TRBV12-3 or TRBV12-4 and TRBJ2-1; 14 nucleotides match TRBD2. V lost 11 bases and J lost 3; bases outside the gene matches: 6. This CDR3 comprises 15 residues. The CDR3 region has the DNA TGTGCCGTTTCGGGACTAGCGGGAGACTACAATGAGCAGTTCTTC. Encoded protein: CAVSGLAGDYNEQFF.

The rearrangement uses TRBV7-9 and TRBJ2-7; D unclear. Germline V CDR1 and CDR2: SEHNR, FQNEAQ (reference sequence). The CDR3 loop spans 12 amino acids. V was trimmed by 5 bases and J by 4 bases, leaving 9 bases between them. CDR3 bases: TGTGCCAGCAGCCTGATAGGGTACGAGCAGTACTTC. Translating it yields CASSLIGYEQYF.

This chain joins TRBV4-3 and TRBJ2-7; 12 bases align to TRBD2. The V gene's germline CDR1 is LGHNA and CDR2 YSLEER. V dropped 1 base and J dropped 1; count of bases not matched to a gene: 5. The CDR3 runs 17 residues. The CDR3 reads CASSQALAGGESYEQYF. The CDR3 nucleotides read TGCGCCAGCAGCCAAGCACTAGCGGGAGGAGAATCCTACGAGCAGTACTTC.

This clonotype was counted ten times or more. The chain carries TRBV5-1 and TRBJ2-1; the match to TRBD2 covers 13 bases. Germline values: CDR1 SGHRS, CDR2 YFSETQ. CDR3 length: 17 residues. Trimming took 3 bases from V and 9 from J; bases not matched to a gene: 12. The CDR3 spells CASSSPMRLAGGGEQFF. Written as DNA, the CDR3 is TGCGCCAGCAGCTCCCCTATGAGACTAGCGGGAGGCGGTGAGCAGTTCTTC.

The chain joins TRBV20-1 to TRBJ2-1, with 14 bases matching TRBD2. The CDR3 contains 14 residues. Germline CDR1 and CDR2: DFQATT and SNEGSKA (reference sequence). Unmatched junction bases numbered 8, after V lost 6 bases and J lost 10 bases. The CDR3 region is CSARPGLAGEEQFF. As DNA, the CDR3 is TGCAGTGCACGACCGGGACTAGCGGGAGAAGAGCAGTTCTTC.

This clonotype appeared a few times. The chain employs TRBV6-2 or TRBV6-3 and TRBJ2-1; TRBD2 is a possible D gene (5 bases). V lost 4 bases and J 11 bases, leaving 15 bases between the germline ends. The CDR3 extends over 13 amino acids. Germline V lookup: CDR1 MNHEY, CDR2 SVGEGT. The CDR3 nucleotides are TGTGCCAGCAGTTTAGAAGAAGGGAGTAAGCAGTTCTTC. Its translation: CASSLEEGSKQFF.

The rearrangement uses TRBV27 and TRBJ1-2; 9 bases are a match to TRBD1. Germline lookup yields CDR1 MNHEY and CDR2 SMNVEV (reference sequence). Germline trimming cut 5 bases from V and 5 bases from J; bases unmatched to any gene: 9. The CDR3 sequence is 15 residues long. Written as DNA, the CDR3 is TGTGCCAGCAGTCCGTGGGACAGGGTAGAGTATGGCTACACCTTC. Protein product: CASSPWDRVEYGYTF.

This clonotype was counted a few times. The V and J genes are TRBV10-3 and TRBJ2-7; the match to TRBD2 covers 7 bases. Germline V lookup: CDR1 ENHRY, CDR2 SYGVKD. The V segment lost 0 bases and the J segment 12 bases; nucleotides outside the gene matches: 8. There are 13 residues in the CDR3. The CDR3 DNA reads TGTGCCATCAGTGAGTCTACGACTAGCTGGGGGTACTTC. It encodes CAISESTTSWGYF.

With regard to this clonotype: A much larger clone is a single base away; this may be a read error. This chain links TRBV7-2 with TRBJ2-5; possible D gene TRBD2, 6 bases. The CDR3 has 15 residues. Germline V gene lookup returns CDR1 SGHTA and CDR2 FQGNSA. The ends were cut back, 5 bases at V and 5 bases at J, with 18 bases in the middle. The CDR3 nucleotides are TGTGCCAGCAGCAGCGAGGCGGGAAGCCACGAGACCCAGTACTTC. Encoded protein: CASSSEAGSHETQYF.

This clonotype was observed once. The chain combines TRBV28 with TRBJ2-5; 7 bases align to TRBD1. V shed 6 bases, J shed 2 bases, and the junction held 6 bases outside the gene matches. The V gene's germline CDR1 is MDHEN and CDR2 SYDVKM. This CDR3 has 14 residues. The CDR3 bases are TGTGCCAGCAGAACCGGGACAGTTCAAGAGACCCAGTACTTC. Translating gives CASRTGTVQETQYF.

This clonotype was seen only a few times. The chain has TRBV28 and TRBJ2-7; D unclear. V was shortened by 6 bases and J by 4 bases, with 7 bases between the two germline ends. This CDR3 spans 11 amino acids. CDR1 is MDHEN and CDR2 is SYDVKM in the germline V gene. This chain's CDR3 is CASRGPYEQYF. CDR3 in DNA: TGTGCCAGCAGAGGCCCTTACGAGCAGTACTTC. The full variable domain, with the rest looked up from reference TRBV28 and TRBJ2-7, is DVKVTQSSRYLVKRTGEKVFLECVQDMDHENMFWYRQDPGLGLRLIYFSYDVKMKEKGDIPEGYSVSREKKERFSLILESASTNQTSMYLCASRGPYEQYFGPGTRLTVT.

The V and J genes are TRBV29-1 and TRBJ2-7; TRBD2 aligns across 14 bases. Germline CDR1 is SQVTM and CDR2 is ANQGSEA. This CDR3 region has 18 residues. Losses at the gene ends were 3 bases for V and 0 bases for J; bases not matched to a gene: 10. Here the CDR3 DNA reads TGCAGCGTTGAGGGGGACCGGACTAGCGGGAGGTCCTCCTACGAGCAGTACTTC. It specifies CSVEGDRTSGRSSYEQYF.

The V and J genes are TRBV20-1 and TRBJ2-3; D might be TRBD2 (5 bases). The CDR3 has 14 amino acids. Germline CDR1 reads DFQATT; CDR2 reads SNEGSKA (reference sequence). Trimming shortened V by 4 bases and J by 2 bases, and 13 bases separated the two germline ends. CDR3: CSAMDPGVTDTQYF. In DNA form, the CDR3 reads TGCAGTGCTATGGACCCCGGGGTCACAGATACGCAGTATTTT.

The chain uses TRBV5-4 and TRBJ2-3; TRBD2 agrees at 11 bases. Germline V gives CDR1 SGHNT, CDR2 YYREEE (reference sequence). With 7 bases clipped from V and 4 bases from J, the junction kept 5 bases outside the gene matches. The CDR3 is 14 amino acids. Here the CDR3 reads CASQTSGSADTQYF. The DNA for the CDR3 is TGTGCCAGCCAAACTAGCGGGAGTGCAGATACGCAGTATTTT.

The chain recombines TRBV18 with TRBJ1-4; 8 nucleotides match TRBD1. Germline V lookup: CDR1 KGHSH, CDR2 LQKENI. The CDR3 consists of 14 residues. V was clipped by 5 bases and J by 7 bases; unmatched bases: 6. This chain's CDR3 is CASSSTGGTEKLFF. The CDR3 DNA follows: TGTGCCAGCTCATCTACAGGGGGTACTGAAAAACTGTTTTTT.

The gene calls are TRBV27 and TRBJ2-3; D is ambiguous. CDR3 length: 13 residues. Trimming took off 7 bases at V and 3 bases at J, with 11 bases between the two ends. CDR1 is MNHEY and CDR2 is SMNVEV in the germline V gene (reference sequence). The CDR3 DNA follows: TGTGCCAGCATGCAGGTGGGAACAGATACGCAGTATTTT. Encoded protein: CASMQVGTDTQYF.